These 31 T cell receptor beta chains were all obtained from the same sample, sequenced in a study of blood T cell repertoires in COVID-19. Sequenced by immunoSEQ multiplex PCR; TCRdb stores in-frame clones only, minus some. The top ten hold around 15% of the sample, which has about 55,000 clones, around 90% seen once. Sequenced input: peripheral blood. The receptors originated from a human donor with active COVID-19. The donor label of this sample is uncertain.

The chain joins TRBV6-5 to TRBJ2-7; D is perhaps TRBD1 (6 bases). V shed 6 bases and J shed 3 bases, with 15 bases lying between them. The CDR3 loop spans 14 amino acids. Germline V gene lookup returns CDR1 MNHEY and CDR2 SVGAGI. The CDR3 sequence: CASSPTGQFYEQYF. The CDR3, as DNA: TGTGCCAGCAGCCCGACTGGACAGTTCTACGAGCAGTACTTC.

The V and J genes are TRBV19 and TRBJ1-1; possible D gene TRBD1, 5 bases. The CDR3 sequence is 12 residues long. Per germline, CDR1 LNHDA and CDR2 SQIVND (reference sequence). With 4 bases removed from V and 4 bases from J, the gap between germline ends came to 7 bases. The CDR3 sequence is CASSSRVTEAFF. The CDR3 DNA follows: TGTGCCAGTAGTAGCAGGGTCACTGAAGCTTTCTTT.

The V gene is TRBV27, the J gene TRBJ2-7, with 14 bases identical to TRBD2. The CDR3 spans 17 residues. Germline CDR1 MNHEY, CDR2 SMNVEV (reference sequence). J lost 3 bases, V lost 5 bases, and 9 bases had no gene match. CDR3 sequence: CASSPGLAGGGFYEQYF. CDR3 bases: TGTGCCAGCAGTCCCGGACTAGCGGGAGGTGGATTCTACGAGCAGTACTTC.

The chain employs TRBV29-1 and TRBJ1-1, with 7 positions matching TRBD1. Germline CDR1 SQVTM, CDR2 ANQGSEA. The CDR3 is 13 amino acids. J was trimmed by 4 bases and V by 7 bases; bases with no gene match: 9. As DNA, the CDR3 is TGCAGCGCCCACAGGGCAGGGGGCACTGAAGCTTTCTTT. Its protein is CSAHRAGGTEAFF.

The chain carries TRBV6-6 and TRBJ1-2; D is unclear. This CDR3 has 13 residues. The V end lost 6 bases, the J end lost 4 bases, and 12 bases lay between the germline ends. CDR1 MNHNY and CDR2 SVGAGI come from the germline V gene (reference sequence). Here the CDR3 reads CASRRGLGYGYTF. The CDR3 nucleotides are TGTGCCAGCAGGCGTGGACTGGGCTATGGCTACACCTTC.

The chain is built from TRBV9 and TRBJ2-1, with unresolved D. This CDR3 comprises 14 residues. V was cut by 1 base and J by 1 base, with 6 bases left in between. In germline, CDR1 is SGDLS, CDR2 YYNGEE. CDR3 sequence reads: CASSVLLSYNEQFF. The CDR3 coding sequence is TGTGCCAGCAGCGTACTTCTTTCCTACAATGAGCAGTTCTTC.

This chain uses TRBV7-8 with TRBJ2-3, with 8 bases matching TRBD2. V trimming: 1 base; J trimming: 3 bases; junction bases outside the gene matches: 6. Germline lookup yields CDR1 SGHVS and CDR2 FQNEAQ. The CDR3 length is 16 residues. The CDR3 is CASSLVGGLGTDTQYF. The CDR3 DNA is TGTGCCAGCAGCTTAGTTGGGGGACTAGGGACAGATACGCAGTATTTT. The variable domain in full, completed from reference TRBV7-8 and TRBJ2-3, reads GAGVSQSPRYKVAKRGQDVALRCDPISGHVSLFWYQQALGQGPEFLTYFQNEAQLDKSGLPSDRFFAERPEGSVSTLKIQRTQQEDSAVYLCASSLVGGLGTDTQYFGPGTRLTVL.

A note on this clone: Other DNA sequences in this sample translate to the same CDR3. The chain joins TRBV7-9 to TRBJ2-7; TRBD2 might be the D (5 bases). CDR1 SEHNR and CDR2 FQNEAQ come from the germline V gene (reference sequence). The CDR3 length is 13 residues. Deletions cut 1 base from V and 2 bases from J, with 6 bases between. CDR3 bases: TGTGCCAGCAGCTTAGGGACTGCCTACGAGCAGTACTTC. Its translation is CASSLGTAYEQYF.

The chain couples TRBV5-6 to TRBJ2-2; TRBD2 is a possible D gene (6 bases). The CDR3 consists of 16 residues. Germline-derived CDR1 and CDR2 are SGHDT and YYEEEE. The V and J ends lost 7 bases and 4 bases respectively, with 20 bases between them. CDR3: CASGELAGNPTGELFF. In DNA, the CDR3 is TGTGCCAGCGGCGAGCTGGCGGGAAACCCCACCGGGGAGCTGTTTTTT.

The chain couples TRBV9 to TRBJ2-5; TRBD2 agrees at 9 bases. This CDR3 is 16 amino acids long. V lost 0 bases, J lost 2 bases, and 5 bases stayed unmatched. Per germline, CDR1 SGDLS and CDR2 YYNGEE. CDR3 residues: CASSVALAGEQETQYF. CDR3 nucleotides: TGTGCCAGCAGCGTAGCTTTAGCGGGAGAGCAAGAGACCCAGTACTTC. The full variable domain, rest sourced from reference TRBV9 and TRBJ2-5, is DSGVTQTPKHLITATGQRVTLRCSPRSGDLSVYWYQQSLDQGLQFLIQYYNGEERAKGNILERFSAQQFPDLHSELNLSSLELGDSALYFCASSVALAGEQETQYFGPGTRLLVL.

V and J are TRBV7-2 and TRBJ2-1, with TRBD1 matching 10 bases. V lost 4 bases to trimming and J lost 3 bases; unmatched junction nucleotides: 3. Germline assignment: CDR1 SGHTA and CDR2 FQGNSA. CDR3 size: 15 residues. The DNA of the CDR3 is TGTGCCAGCAGCTCCGGACAGGGGGACTACAATGAGCAGTTCTTC. Translating gives CASSSGQGDYNEQFF.

The CDR3 DNA sequence: TGTGCCAGCAGCAAAGAAAAGCCACTAGCGGGGGCTACAGATACGCAGTATTTT. Protein sequence: CASSKEKPLAGATDTQYF. The V and J genes are TRBV21-1 and TRBJ2-3; TRBD2, as called in the table, went unchecked against the DNA. TRBV21-1 corresponds to a pseudogene. This CDR3 is built from 18 residues.

The rearrangement joins TRBV3-1 (or the pseudogene TRBV3-2) to TRBJ2-5; 7 bases are shared with TRBD1. Germline V lookup: CDR1 LGHDT, CDR2 YNNKEL (reference sequence). V shed 5 bases, J shed 1 base, and the junction held 7 bases outside the gene matches. The length of the CDR3 is 15 residues. CDR3: CASSSGTAGQETQYF. The CDR3 nucleotides are TGTGCCAGCAGCTCCGGGACAGCAGGCCAAGAGACCCAGTACTTC.

The rearrangement joins TRBV6-2 or TRBV6-3 to TRBJ2-3; tentatively, D is TRBD1 (6 bases). This CDR3 is 15 amino acids long. The germline CDR1 and CDR2 sequences are MNHEY and SVGEGT. Trimming shortened V by 6 bases and J by 1 base, and 14 bases separated the two germline ends. Written as DNA, the CDR3 is TGTGCCAGCAGCCTACTGGACAGACGCACAGATACGCAGTATTTT. Translation: CASSLLDRRTDTQYF.

V is TRBV7-2 and J is TRBJ2-3; no reliable D call. Germline-derived CDR1 and CDR2 are SGHTA and FQGNSA. The CDR3 length is 11 residues. Trimming removed 4 bases at V and 5 bases at J, with 4 bases between. The CDR3 DNA reads as TGTGCCAGCAGCTCCCAAGATACGCAGTATTTT. Residues: CASSSQDTQYF.

The chain employs TRBV10-3 and TRBJ1-1; D is perhaps TRBD1 (6 bases). The CDR3 is made up of 13 amino acids. The germline V gene encodes CDR1 ENHRY and CDR2 SYGVKD. The V end lost 6 bases, the J end lost 3 bases, and 11 bases lay between the germline ends. CDR3 sequence: CAISARTDTEAFF. The CDR3 DNA follows: TGTGCCATCAGCGCCAGGACAGACACTGAAGCTTTCTTT.

CDR3 coding DNA: TGTGCCACCAAAGGTGGGACAGGGAATCAGCCCCAGCATTTT. Translation gives CATKGGTGNQPQHF. This sequence joins TRBV2 and TRBJ1-5; 9 bases align to TRBD1. CDR1 is SNHLY, CDR2 FYNNEI, per germline. Trimming removed 10 bases from V and 4 bases from J; junction bases left unmatched: 8. The CDR3 totals 14 residues.

CDR3 nucleotide sequence: TGTGCCAGCAGTTACCCCGGGACAGGCAATGAGCAGTTCTTC. The encoded protein is CASSYPGTGNEQFF. This rearrangement joins TRBV6-5 to TRBJ2-1, with 8 bases that match TRBD1. V lost 2 bases and J lost 6; bases outside the gene matches: 3. This CDR3 comprises 14 residues. Germline V CDR1 and CDR2: MNHEY, SVGAGI.

V gene TRBV3-1 (or the pseudogene TRBV3-2) combines with J gene TRBJ2-7; 9 bases map to TRBD1. CDR3 size: 18 residues. Trimming cost V 0 bases and J 2 bases; bases outside gene matches: 11. Germline V gene data show CDR1 as LGHDT and CDR2 as YNNKEL (reference sequence). The CDR3 reads CASSQDFLWDRVTYEQYV. DNA of the CDR3: TGTGCCAGCAGCCAAGATTTTTTGTGGGACAGGGTAACCTACGAGCAGTACGTC.

The V call is TRBV7-8, the J call TRBJ2-1, with D perhaps TRBD2 (5 bases). The CDR3 spans 16 residues. Germline loops: CDR1 SGHVS, CDR2 FQNEAQ. Trimming shortened V by 6 bases and J by 0 bases, and 15 bases separated the two germline ends. This chain's CDR3 is CASSPDSPSSYNEQFF. CDR3 nucleotide sequence: TGTGCCAGCAGTCCGGACTCTCCTAGCTCCTACAATGAGCAGTTCTTC.

The chain combines TRBV6-6 with TRBJ1-2; D possibly corresponds to TRBD1 (6 bases). The CDR3 contains 13 residues. Trimming removed 6 bases from V and 9 bases from J, with 17 bases in between. The germline CDR1 and CDR2 sequences are MNHNY and SVGAGI (reference sequence). The CDR3 is CASSGQTTISYTF. Written as DNA, the CDR3 is TGTGCCAGCAGCGGACAGACCACGATTAGCTACACCTTC.

The chain joins TRBV27 to TRBJ1-6; no reliable D call. The germline V gene has CDR1 MNHEY and CDR2 SMNVEV (reference sequence). The CDR3 consists of 16 residues. V lost 4 bases, J lost 7 bases, and 17 bases lay in between. For the CDR3, the DNA is TGTGCCAGCAGTTCCCAGGTCCTCCGAGGGAATTCACCCCTCCACTTT. Translation: CASSSQVLRGNSPLHF.

In this sample, this clone turned up once. The chain links TRBV6-5 to TRBJ2-6; TRBD2 might be the D (6 bases). Germline lookup yields CDR1 MNHEY and CDR2 SVGAGI. The CDR3 loop spans 14 amino acids. V lost 8 bases and J lost 2, with 10 bases in between. CDR3 protein: CASRAGPGANVLTF. The DNA for the CDR3 is TGTGCCAGCCGGGCGGGACCTGGGGCCAACGTCCTGACTTTC.

The chain recombines TRBV5-5 with TRBJ2-7; tentative D call: TRBD1 (6 bases). Germline CDR1 and CDR2: SGHKS and YYEKEE (reference sequence). The CDR3 contains 14 residues. V was clipped by 2 bases and J by 2 bases, with 11 bases between them. The CDR3 region is CASSFSGDTYEQYF. In DNA, the CDR3 is TGTGCCAGCAGCTTTTCCGGGGACACCTACGAGCAGTACTTC.

The chain uses TRBV24-1 and TRBJ1-2; 8 bases map to TRBD1. The CDR3 is 14 amino acids. Germline-derived CDR1 and CDR2 are KGHDR and SFDVKD. The ends lost 2 bases at V and 8 bases at J; junction bases unmatched: 6. The CDR3 loop is CATSDSQGATGYTF. CDR3 in DNA: TGTGCCACCAGTGATTCCCAGGGGGCTACCGGCTACACCTTC.

Only one count was recorded for this clone. The chain links TRBV3-1 (or the pseudogene TRBV3-2) to TRBJ1-1, with D uncertain. The CDR3 contains 14 residues. V lost 1 base, J lost 8 bases, and 14 bases lay in between. The germline CDR1 and CDR2 sequences are LGHDT and YNNKEL (reference sequence). The CDR3 region has the DNA TGTGCCAGCAGCCAAGTCCCGACACACGTAGAAGCTTTCTTT. Translation gives CASSQVPTHVEAFF.

This clone was detected a few times. The chain links TRBV19 to TRBJ2-6; 9 nucleotides match TRBD1. With V trimmed by 7 bases and J by 2 bases, 12 bases remained unmatched. The CDR3 loop spans 18 amino acids. Germline CDR1 reads LNHDA; CDR2 reads SQIVND (reference sequence). The CDR3 nucleotides are TGTGCCAGTATCCCGGACAGGGGCGCTCCTACTGGGGCCAACGTCCTGACTTTC. Translating it yields CASIPDRGAPTGANVLTF.

This chain links TRBV12-3 or TRBV12-4 with TRBJ1-2; no reliable D call. CDR3 length equals 11 residues. Trimming took off 5 bases at V and 4 bases at J, with 5 bases between the two ends. This chain's CDR3 is CASSPSYGYTF. Here the CDR3 DNA reads TGTGCCAGCAGTCCCAGCTATGGCTACACCTTC.

The chain carries TRBV30 and TRBJ2-7, with 10 positions matching TRBD1. With 3 bases clipped from V and 5 bases from J, the junction kept 7 bases outside the gene matches. The germline gives CDR1 GTSNPN, CDR2 SVGIG (reference sequence). The CDR3 is 14 amino acids. Here the CDR3 DNA reads TGTGCCTGGAGCTCCCGGGACAGGGGACACGAGCAGTACTTC. It encodes CAWSSRDRGHEQYF.

The genes are TRBV19 and TRBJ1-5; D is possibly TRBD1 (6 bases). The V end lost 6 bases, the J end lost 3 bases, and 15 bases lay between the germline ends. CDR3 length: 15 residues. Germline CDR1 LNHDA, CDR2 SQIVND (reference sequence). DNA for the CDR3: TGTGCCAGTAGGGAAAGGGGGGGCTCCAATCAGCCCCAGCATTTT. This gives the protein CASRERGGSNQPQHF.

The rearrangement joins TRBV7-9 to TRBJ2-1, with TRBD1 as a possible D gene (7 bases). The CDR3 extends over 13 amino acids. Germline CDR1 SEHNR, CDR2 FQNEAQ (reference sequence). Between the trimmed V and J ends, which lost 6 bases and 8 bases, there was a span of 14 bases. The CDR3, as DNA: TGTGCCAGCAGGGAGGGGGCAGAATATGAGCAGTTCTTC. Translated, it gives CASREGAEYEQFF. Drawing the rest from reference TRBV7-9 and TRBJ2-1, the complete variable domain is DTGVSQNPRHKITKRGQNVTFRCDPISEHNRLYWYRQTLGQGPEFLTYFQNEAQLEKSRLLSDRFSAERPKGSFSTLEIQRTEQGDSAMYLCASREGAEYEQFFGPGTRLTVL.